The 27 T cell receptor beta chains below all came from one sample that was sequenced in a study of blood T cell repertoires in COVID-19. Sequencing was performed with immunoSEQ multiplex PCR; in TCRdb, only in-frame clones are kept and a portion is missing. Here the sample spans around 59,000 clones, 75% to 85% being singletons. Input material: peripheral blood. These receptors all come from a man aged 55 to 70 with acute or convalescent COVID-19.

The gene calls are TRBV14 and TRBJ1-6; D is possibly TRBD1 (5 bases). The CDR3 loop spans 14 amino acids. Deletions cut 5 bases from V and 7 bases from J, with 12 bases between. Germline assignment: CDR1 SGHDN and CDR2 FVKESK. The CDR3 DNA is TGTGCCAGCAGCTTCGACAGAAGAAATTCACCCCTCCACTTT. It encodes CASSFDRRNSPLHF.

The count of this clone is one. The CDR3 spells CASSAQDSRGDTQYF. The DNA for the CDR3 is TGTGCCAGCAGCGCTCAGGACAGCCGGGGAGATACGCAGTATTTT. The chain recombines TRBV9 with TRBJ2-3, with D possibly being TRBD1 (6 bases). From germline, CDR1 is SGDLS and CDR2 YYNGEE. The CDR3 is made up of 15 amino acids. V was pared by 3 bases and J by 5 bases, with 16 bases between.

This chain joins TRBV24-1 and TRBJ2-7; TRBD2 matches 7 bases. This CDR3 comprises 13 residues. CDR1 KGHDR and CDR2 SFDVKD come from the germline V gene. J lost 6 bases, V lost 10 bases, and 11 bases had no gene match. Here the CDR3 DNA reads TGTGCCACTACCCGATGGGAGGGGTGCGAGCAGTACTTC. It yields the protein CATTRWEGCEQYF.

The J gene is TRBJ2-7, the V gene TRBV10-2; perhaps TRBD2 as D (7 bases). CDR1 is WSHSY and CDR2 is SAAADI in the germline V gene. The CDR3 loop spans 13 amino acids. Trimming pared 4 bases from V and 3 bases from J, leaving 10 bases between. The CDR3 DNA reads as TGCGCCAGCAGTGCGGGGGGCTACTACGAGCAGTACTTC. Amino acid sequence: CASSAGGYYEQYF.

This clone appeared a single time. The J gene is TRBJ2-2, the V gene TRBV7-3, with TRBD1 identical over 7 bases. The germline CDR1 and CDR2 sequences are SGHTA and FQGTGA. The CDR3 runs 16 residues. Trimming removed 4 bases from V and 4 bases from J; junction bases left unmatched: 9. The CDR3 reads CASSSVRTGFTGELFF. CDR3 bases: TGTGCCAGCAGCTCAGTTCGGACAGGATTCACCGGGGAGCTGTTTTTT.

The rearrangement uses TRBV19 and TRBJ1-2, with TRBD1 identical over 7 bases. V lost 7 bases and J lost 8; bases outside the gene matches: 10. CDR1 and CDR2 from the germline V gene are LNHDA and SQIVND (reference sequence). The CDR3 totals 13 residues. The DNA for the CDR3 is TGTGCCAGTATGGGGGGACAGCGATGGGGCTACACCTTC. The encoded protein is CASMGGQRWGYTF.

The chain links TRBV5-4 to TRBJ1-1; TRBD1 agrees at 12 bases. V trimming: 4 bases; J trimming: 8 bases; junction bases outside the gene matches: 3. The germline V gene encodes CDR1 SGHNT and CDR2 YYREEE (reference sequence). The CDR3 has 13 amino acids. The CDR3 spells CASSSGTGGEAFF. The CDR3 nucleotides are TGTGCCAGCAGCAGCGGGACAGGGGGCGAAGCTTTCTTT.

The chain couples TRBV7-2 to TRBJ2-7; 7 nucleotides match TRBD2. Germline CDR1 is SGHTA and CDR2 is FQGNSA. The CDR3 is made up of 16 amino acids. The ends lost 5 bases at V and 4 bases at J; junction bases unmatched: 14. The CDR3 protein is CASSPQHGGMTYEQYF. CDR3 nucleotides: TGTGCCAGCAGCCCCCAGCACGGGGGGATGACGTACGAGCAGTACTTC.

Concerning this clone itself: A junction boundary mismatches the germline segment, possibly from a read error. The chain uses TRBV24-1 and TRBJ2-3, with TRBD1 matching 9 bases. There are 15 residues in the CDR3. CDR1 KGHDR and CDR2 SFDVKD come from the germline V gene. The CDR3 bases are TGCCGACGGTCCCGGACAGGGGAAGGCACAGATACGCAGTATTTT. It codes for CRRSRTGEGTDTQYF.

The chain is built from TRBV6-6 and TRBJ2-2, with 8 bases fitting TRBD2. The V and J ends lost 4 bases and 5 bases, in that order; junction bases with no gene match: 9. CDR1 and CDR2 (germline): MNHNY, SVGAGI (reference sequence). This CDR3 comprises 16 residues. The CDR3 DNA is TGTGCCAGCAGTTCCCAACTAGCGGAAGTAACCGGGGAGCTGTTTTTT. Translated: CASSSQLAEVTGELFF.

V usage is TRBV10-3 and J usage is TRBJ1-5, with D possibly being TRBD1 (6 bases). The germline CDR1 and CDR2 sequences are ENHRY and SYGVKD. The length of the CDR3 is 14 residues. V lost 1 base, J lost 5 bases, and 9 bases lay in between. CDR3 DNA: TGTGCCATCAGTGAGTGGGCAGGGGATCAGCCCCAGCATTTT. Translating gives CAISEWAGDQPQHF.

Only a few counts were recorded for this clone. This CDR3 reads CATSVVLAGGMDEQFF. Here the CDR3 DNA reads TGTGCCACCAGTGTAGTACTAGCGGGGGGCATGGATGAGCAGTTCTTC. This sequence joins TRBV24-1 and TRBJ2-1, with 12 bases that match TRBD2. Germline trimming cut 5 bases from V and 8 bases from J; bases unmatched to any gene: 9. This CDR3 contains 16 residues. The germline CDR1 and CDR2 sequences are KGHDR and SFDVKD.

As DNA, the CDR3 is TGTGCCAGCAGCCCTGACAGCCTCTCCTACGAGCAGTACTTC. This codes for CASSPDSLSYEQYF. This chain joins TRBV5-4 and TRBJ2-7, with D possibly matching TRBD1 (5 bases). The CDR3 runs 14 residues. CDR1 is SGHNT and CDR2 is YYREEE in the germline V gene (reference sequence). V lost 4 bases to trimming and J lost 0 bases, with 11 bases between them.

The rearrangement uses TRBV6-6 and TRBJ2-5; no clear D. CDR1 and CDR2 (germline): MNHNY, SVGAGI (reference sequence). Trimming stripped 5 bases from V and 5 bases from J, with 15 bases between. The CDR3 is made up of 14 amino acids. The chain's CDR3 is CASSTPRSHETQYF. The CDR3 nucleotides read TGTGCCAGCAGTACGCCCCGCAGTCATGAGACCCAGTACTTC.

This clone was seen only once. J is TRBJ2-7 and V is TRBV2; D is perhaps TRBD1 (5 bases). Germline V gene data show CDR1 as SNHLY and CDR2 as FYNNEI. V gave up 5 bases and J gave up 3 bases, with 8 bases separating them. This CDR3 has 12 residues. Here the CDR3 reads CASSRQNYEQYF. The DNA of the CDR3 is TGTGCCAGCAGTAGACAGAACTACGAGCAGTACTTC.

The rearrangement links TRBV5-1 to TRBJ2-3; TRBD2 matches at 10 bases. CDR1 and CDR2 from the germline V gene are SGHRS and YFSETQ. After removal of 4 bases from V and 3 bases from J, the junction contained 5 bases not matched to a gene. The CDR3 totals 15 residues. CDR3 sequence (DNA): TGCGCCAGCAGCCTAGCGGGGGCCGGGACAGATACGCAGTATTTT. This sequence encodes CASSLAGAGTDTQYF.

The chain is built from TRBV3-1 (or the pseudogene TRBV3-2) and TRBJ2-1; no reliable D call. V was cut by 4 bases and J by 2 bases, with 12 bases left in between. Germline lookup yields CDR1 LGHDT and CDR2 YNNKEL (reference sequence). This CDR3 has 15 residues. In DNA form, the CDR3 reads TGTGCCAGCAGCCCCTTGTCTACCCCCTACAATGAGCAGTTCTTC. It translates to CASSPLSTPYNEQFF.

V is TRBV24-1 and J is TRBJ2-3, with D possibly TRBD2 on 5 matching bases. Between the trimmed V and J ends, which lost 3 bases and 0 bases, there was a span of 9 bases. The CDR3 loop spans 15 amino acids. CDR1 and CDR2 (germline): KGHDR, SFDVKD. CDR3 sequence: CATSDTGTSTDTQYF. CDR3 bases: TGTGCCACCAGTGATACGGGAACTAGCACAGATACGCAGTATTTT.

The V and J genes are TRBV24-1 and TRBJ2-3, with D unresolved. The V gene's germline CDR1 is KGHDR and CDR2 SFDVKD. V gave up 3 bases and J gave up 2 bases, with 8 bases separating them. The CDR3 runs 14 residues. CDR3 sequence reads: CATSDLGPTDTQYF. CDR3 bases: TGTGCCACCAGTGATCTTGGGCCCACAGATACGCAGTATTTT.

The CDR3 sequence is CASSARNTEAFF. The CDR3 region has the DNA TGTGCCAGCAGTGCTAGGAACACTGAAGCTTTCTTT. The rearrangement uses TRBV12-3 or TRBV12-4 and TRBJ1-1, with D hard to call. There are 12 residues in the CDR3. V lost 5 bases and J lost 1, with 5 bases in between.

The rearrangement links TRBV7-2 to TRBJ2-7, with 9 bases lining up with TRBD2. Trimming at V came to 5 bases and at J to 7 bases, leaving 9 bases not matched to a gene. Per germline, CDR1 SGHTA and CDR2 FQGNSA. The CDR3 has 14 residues. The CDR3 DNA follows: TGTGCCAGCAGCCCCAGGACTAGCGCCCTGGAGCAGTACTTC. This translates into CASSPRTSALEQYF.

A few counts support this clone. This chain connects TRBV9 to TRBJ1-1; no reliable D call. Germline CDR1 and CDR2: SGDLS and YYNGEE. This CDR3 contains 14 residues. Trimming removed 0 bases from V and 0 bases from J, with 6 bases in between. The CDR3 sequence is CASSVEQLNTEAFF. The CDR3 DNA reads as TGTGCCAGCAGCGTAGAACAGTTGAACACTGAAGCTTTCTTT.

Only one count was recorded for this clone. The J gene is TRBJ2-5, the V gene TRBV5-5, with 8 bases lining up with TRBD2. Germline V lookup: CDR1 SGHKS, CDR2 YYEKEE (reference sequence). The CDR3 consists of 13 residues. Losses at the gene ends were 4 bases for V and 5 bases for J; bases not matched to a gene: 4. CDR3 residues: CASSHAGGETQYF. CDR3 coding DNA: TGTGCCAGCAGCCACGCGGGAGGCGAGACCCAGTACTTC. The whole variable domain, remainder taken from reference TRBV5-5 and TRBJ2-5, is DAGVTQSPTHLIKTRGQQVTLRCSPISGHKSVSWYQQVLGQGPQFIFQYYEKEERGRGNFPDRFSARQFPNYSSELNVNALLLGDSALYLCASSHAGGETQYFGPGTRLLVL.

This chain connects TRBV12-3 or TRBV12-4 to TRBJ2-1, with D perhaps TRBD1 (5 bases). The V end was cut by 2 bases, the J end by 7 bases, with 6 bases between. CDR3 size: 12 residues. The CDR3 spells CASSLRGNEQFF. In DNA, the CDR3 is TGTGCCAGCAGTTTAAGGGGAAATGAGCAGTTCTTC.

V is TRBV7-8 and J is TRBJ2-1, with D hard to call. Germline V CDR1 and CDR2: SGHVS, FQNEAQ. Trimming left V 2 bases short and J 3 bases short, with 5 bases between. The CDR3 sequence is 13 residues long. CDR3 in DNA: TGTGCCAGCAGCTTATTCGGCTACAATGAGCAGTTCTTC. It translates to CASSLFGYNEQFF.

V is TRBV9 and J is TRBJ1-3; 7 bases map to TRBD1. Germline trimming cut 4 bases from V and 0 bases from J; bases unmatched to any gene: 7. The length of the CDR3 is 16 residues. Germline CDR1 is SGDLS and CDR2 is YYNGEE. The CDR3 loop is CASSTRQGASGNTIYF. CDR3 nucleotides: TGTGCCAGCAGCACAAGACAGGGAGCCTCTGGAAACACCATATATTTT.

The chain joins TRBV6-2 or TRBV6-3 to TRBJ1-5, with D tentatively TRBD1 (6 bases). V was clipped by 2 bases and J by 5 bases, with 13 bases between them. The germline gives CDR1 MNHEY, CDR2 SVGEGT. The CDR3 spans 15 residues. The DNA of the CDR3 is TGTGCCAGCAGTTACGCAACAGGGATAGATCAGCCCCAGCATTTT. This sequence encodes CASSYATGIDQPQHF.